The sequence of this T cell receptor (beta chain) was determined in a study of sequential checkpoint blockade in melanoma. In the study overall: Patients were randomized 1:1 to nivolumab-then-ipilimumab or ipilimumab-then-nivolumab first-line. After both sequences, patients received maintenance nivolumab.

Unmatched junction bases numbered 6, after V lost 5 bases and J lost 5 bases. The CDR3 has 16 amino acids. In germline, CDR1 is MNHEY, CDR2 SMNVEV (reference sequence). Repertoires were generated with immunoSEQ multiplex PCR, while TCRdb's copy carries only in-frame clones and drops some. Altogether fewer than 15,000 clones are present, about three quarters being singletons, with the ten largest covering around 57%. Stated treatment: randomized to nivolumab then ipilimumab (arm A) or the reverse (arm B). DNA-damaging chemotherapy had not been given to any patient beforehand. PBMC sorting kept live CD3+CD8+ cells without CD19 or CD56.

The TCR sequence derives from a human donor with melanoma. V gene TRBV27 combines with J gene TRBJ2-5; 15 bases match TRBD2. The sequenced sample was CD8+ T cells sorted from blood (inferred from file names), obtained from a patient given nivolumab and ipilimumab in sequence. The CDR3 region has the DNA TGTGCCAGCAGTGGTTGGACTAGCGGGAGGGGGGAGACCCAGTACTTC. Protein product: CASSGWTSGRGETQYF.